Each of the 20 T cell receptor beta chains below was sequenced from the same sample in a study of blood T cell repertoires in COVID-19. Profiling relied on immunoSEQ multiplex PCR, and the TCRdb table lists in-frame clones only, not all of them. The table shows roughly 200,000 clones, with around 85% occurring only once. The sample was peripheral blood. These receptors originate from a man aged 50-60 years who had recovered from COVID-19.

The V and J genes are TRBV30 and TRBJ2-2; D uncertain. V was trimmed by 6 bases and J by 3 bases, leaving 5 bases between them. The CDR3 has 11 residues. CDR1 and CDR2 from the germline V gene are GTSNPN and SVGIG (reference sequence). CDR3 residues: CACVHTGELFF. The CDR3 DNA sequence: TGTGCCTGCGTCCACACCGGGGAGCTGTTTTTT. Using reference TRBV30 and TRBJ2-2 for the parts outside the CDR3, the full variable domain is SQTIHQWPATLVQPVGSPLSLECTVEGTSNPNLYWYRQAAGRGLQLLFYSVGIGQISSEVPQNLSASRPQDRQFILSSKKLLLSDSGFYLCACVHTGELFFGEGSRLTVL.

This clone has just a few counts. The V call is TRBV9, the J call TRBJ1-1; D ambiguous. The CDR3 covers 13 residues. V lost 0 bases and J lost 4, with 7 bases in between. Germline CDR1 and CDR2: SGDLS and YYNGEE. CDR3 loop: CASSVEWSTEAFF. CDR3 bases: TGTGCCAGCAGCGTAGAATGGAGCACTGAAGCTTTCTTT.

J is TRBJ2-3 and V is TRBV7-8; possibly TRBD2 for D (5 bases). The V end lost 0 bases, the J end lost 0 bases, and 13 bases lay between the germline ends. The germline V gene encodes CDR1 SGHVS and CDR2 FQNEAQ. The CDR3 covers 17 residues. The CDR3 region is CASSLAVAIRSTDTQYF. CDR3 in DNA: TGTGCCAGCAGCTTAGCCGTAGCGATACGTAGCACAGATACGCAGTATTTT.

The chain joins TRBV28 to TRBJ2-7; unclear D gene. Germline V gene lookup returns CDR1 MDHEN and CDR2 SYDVKM. Trimming left V 6 bases short and J 7 bases short, with 19 bases between. The CDR3 totals 14 residues. This CDR3 is CASSIQLPPFEQYF. CDR3 DNA sequence: TGTGCCAGCAGCATCCAACTCCCCCCCTTTGAGCAGTACTTC.

V and J are TRBV3-1 (or the pseudogene TRBV3-2) and TRBJ2-1; 7 positions match TRBD1. CDR3 size: 15 residues. J lost 14 bases, V lost 0 bases, and 13 bases had no gene match. Germline loops: CDR1 LGHDT, CDR2 YNNKEL (reference sequence). The CDR3 spells CASSQEATGFSQEFF. DNA for the CDR3: TGTGCCAGCAGCCAAGAGGCGACAGGGTTCAGTCAGGAGTTCTTC.

This clone was counted once. The CDR3 coding sequence is TGCGCCAGCAGTTCGCAGGGCTCTGGAAACACCATATATTTT. It yields the protein CASSSQGSGNTIYF. The chain has TRBV5-1 and TRBJ1-3, with a possible D match to TRBD1 (5 bases). CDR1 and CDR2 from the germline V gene are SGHRS and YFSETQ. Between the trimmed V and J ends, which lost 5 bases and 0 bases, there was a span of 9 bases. The CDR3 totals 14 residues. The variable domain in full, completed from reference TRBV5-1 and TRBJ1-3, reads KAGVTQTPRYLIKTRGQQVTLSCSPISGHRSVSWYQQTPGQGLQFLFEYFSETQRNKGNFPGRFSGRQFSNSRSEMNVSTLELGDSALYLCASSSQGSGNTIYFGEGSWLTVV.

The rearrangement joins TRBV28 to TRBJ1-4; TRBD1 agrees at 9 bases. Germline values: CDR1 MDHEN, CDR2 SYDVKM. The CDR3 is 14 residues long. The J segment lost 5 bases and the V segment lost 5 bases, leaving 3 bases of the junction unmatched. CDR3 DNA: TGTGCCAGCAGTCGGGACAGGGCGAATGAAAAACTGTTTTTT. Translating it yields CASSRDRANEKLFF.

The chain links TRBV28 to TRBJ1-3; D unclear. V was trimmed by 8 bases and J by 4 bases, leaving 15 bases between them. Germline V gene sequence: CDR1 MDHEN, CDR2 SYDVKM. The CDR3 covers 14 residues. CDR3 DNA sequence: TGTGCCAGCGACCCGAGCGGGCTGGGAAACACCATATATTTT. Protein product: CASDPSGLGNTIYF.

The chain recombines TRBV3-1 (or the pseudogene TRBV3-2) with TRBJ2-3; possibly TRBD2 for D (5 bases). Germline lookup yields CDR1 LGHDT and CDR2 YNNKEL (reference sequence). CDR3 length: 13 amino acids. Trimming took 4 bases from V and 4 from J, leaving 9 bases between them. The CDR3 spells CASSPDYADTQYF. The CDR3 DNA reads as TGTGCCAGCAGCCCCGACTACGCAGATACGCAGTATTTT.

The chain links TRBV5-1 to TRBJ1-1; 9 bases fit TRBD1. The junction had 1 base not matched to a gene; V was cut back by 0 bases and J by 1 base. The germline V gene encodes CDR1 SGHRS and CDR2 YFSETQ. CDR3 size: 15 residues. In DNA, the CDR3 is TGCGCCAGCAGCTTGGCGGGACAGGGGAACACTGAAGCTTTCTTT. The encoded protein is CASSLAGQGNTEAFF.

The chain combines TRBV7-7 with TRBJ1-1; a possible D gene is TRBD1 (6 bases). V gave up 2 bases and J gave up 2 bases, with 9 bases separating them. Germline CDR1 reads SSHAT; CDR2 reads FNYEAQ (reference sequence). There are 14 residues in the CDR3. The CDR3 nucleotides are TGTGCCAGCAGCTTAACAGGGATTAACACTGAAGCTTTCTTT. As protein: CASSLTGINTEAFF.

V usage is TRBV30 and J usage is TRBJ2-7, with D tentatively TRBD1 (6 bases). Between the trimmed V and J ends, which lost 6 bases and 2 bases, there was a span of 17 bases. This CDR3 is 14 amino acids long. In germline, CDR1 is GTSNPN, CDR2 SVGIG (reference sequence). The CDR3 DNA is TGTGCCTGTTCCCTACTAGGGGGAACCTACGAGCAGTACTTC. Its protein product is CACSLLGGTYEQYF. Looking up the rest from reference TRBV30 and TRBJ2-7 gives the full variable domain: SQTIHQWPATLVQPVGSPLSLECTVEGTSNPNLYWYRQAAGRGLQLLFYSVGIGQISSEVPQNLSASRPQDRQFILSSKKLLLSDSGFYLCACSLLGGTYEQYFGPGTRLTVT.

This chain uses TRBV5-1 with TRBJ1-1; TRBD1 matches at 7 bases. CDR3 size: 13 residues. Looked up from germline, CDR1 is SGHRS and CDR2 is YFSETQ. Losses at the gene ends were 4 bases for V and 1 base for J; bases not matched to a gene: 1. CDR3 nucleotide sequence: TGCGCCAGCAGCACAGGGGCGAACACTGAAGCTTTCTTT. Translating gives CASSTGANTEAFF. Full variable domain (remainder filled in from reference TRBV5-1 and TRBJ1-1): KAGVTQTPRYLIKTRGQQVTLSCSPISGHRSVSWYQQTPGQGLQFLFEYFSETQRNKGNFPGRFSGRQFSNSRSEMNVSTLELGDSALYLCASSTGANTEAFFGQGTRLTVV.

The chain joins TRBV5-4 to TRBJ2-3; the D is unclear. The CDR3 has 15 residues. The germline V and J ends were trimmed by 0 bases and 2 bases, with 10 bases remaining between them. The germline V gene has CDR1 SGHNT and CDR2 YYREEE (reference sequence). The DNA of the CDR3 is TGTGCCAGCAGCTTGGACTCAAAGATCACAGATACGCAGTATTTT. Translation gives CASSLDSKITDTQYF.

CDR3 loop: CAISDNFWGQGNPNNSPLHF. CDR3 sequence (DNA): TGTGCCATCAGTGATAATTTTTGGGGACAGGGGAACCCCAATAATTCACCCCTCCACTTT. The chain recombines TRBV10-3 with TRBJ1-6, with 10 positions matching TRBD1. Germline loops: CDR1 ENHRY, CDR2 SYGVKD. The V gene end was trimmed by 3 bases and the J gene end by 5 bases; junction bases not matched to a gene: 16. The length of the CDR3 is 20 residues.

V usage is TRBV28 and J usage is TRBJ2-2, with TRBD2 as a possible D gene (5 bases). V lost 3 bases and J lost 6, with 17 bases in between. The germline CDR1 and CDR2 sequences are MDHEN and SYDVKM. The CDR3 spans 16 residues. CDR3 in amino acids: CASSFYPTRAAGELFF. The CDR3 DNA reads TGTGCCAGCAGTTTTTACCCCACGCGGGCAGCCGGGGAGCTGTTTTTT.

This clone has just a few counts. The V and J genes are TRBV7-6 and TRBJ1-5, with 7 positions matching TRBD1. The CDR3 runs to 16 residues. V was clipped by 1 base and J by 3 bases; unmatched bases: 6. The germline CDR1 and CDR2 sequences are SGHVS and FNYEAQ. The CDR3 nucleotides read TGTGCCAGCAGCTTAGTGAGAGGGGGCCCCAATCAGCCCCAGCATTTT. Translation gives CASSLVRGGPNQPQHF. The variable domain in full, completed from reference TRBV7-6 and TRBJ1-5, reads GAGVSQSPRYKVTKRGQDVALRCDPISGHVSLYWYRQALGQGPEFLTYFNYEAQQDKSGLPNDRFSAERPEGSISTLTIQRTEQRDSAMYRCASSLVRGGPNQPQHFGDGTRLSIL.

This clone was seen a few times. The chain recombines TRBV18 with TRBJ2-1; D not certain. The ends were cut back, 3 bases at V and 6 bases at J, with 9 bases in the middle. The CDR3 has 13 residues. The V gene's germline CDR1 is KGHSH and CDR2 LQKENI. Here the CDR3 DNA reads TGTGCCAGCTCACCCGGAAGCGTCAATGAGCAGTTCTTC. Amino acids: CASSPGSVNEQFF.

The V call is TRBV6-5, the J call TRBJ2-3; TRBD2 agrees at 11 bases. The trim removed 7 bases at V and 8 bases at J, leaving 8 bases unmatched. The CDR3 runs 14 residues. CDR1 and CDR2 from the germline V gene are MNHEY and SVGAGI. CDR3 sequence reads: CASTTSGTAGTQYF. The CDR3 nucleotides are TGTGCCAGCACGACTAGCGGGACCGCCGGTACGCAGTATTTT.

The chain has TRBV29-1 and TRBJ2-1, with D possibly TRBD2 on 6 matching bases. CDR3 size: 14 residues. V dropped 1 base and J dropped 7 bases, with 14 bases sitting between them. CDR1 and CDR2 (germline): SQVTM, ANQGSEA. CDR3 in amino acids: CSVEGTGAGNEQFF. The CDR3 coding sequence is TGCAGCGTTGAAGGTACGGGAGCTGGAAATGAGCAGTTCTTC.